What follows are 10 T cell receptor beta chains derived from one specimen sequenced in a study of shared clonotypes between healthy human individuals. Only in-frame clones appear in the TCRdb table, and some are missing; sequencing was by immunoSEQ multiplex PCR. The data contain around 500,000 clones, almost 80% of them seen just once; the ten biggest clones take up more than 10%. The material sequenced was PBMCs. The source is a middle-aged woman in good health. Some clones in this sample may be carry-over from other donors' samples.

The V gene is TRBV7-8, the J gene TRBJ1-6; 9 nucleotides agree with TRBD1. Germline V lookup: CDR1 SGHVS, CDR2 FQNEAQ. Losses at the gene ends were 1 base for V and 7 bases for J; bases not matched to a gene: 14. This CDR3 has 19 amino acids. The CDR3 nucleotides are TGTGCCAGCAGCTTAGTGGACAGGGGAGAGGTTGCTGTAAATTCACCCCTCCACTTT. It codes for CASSLVDRGEVAVNSPLHF.

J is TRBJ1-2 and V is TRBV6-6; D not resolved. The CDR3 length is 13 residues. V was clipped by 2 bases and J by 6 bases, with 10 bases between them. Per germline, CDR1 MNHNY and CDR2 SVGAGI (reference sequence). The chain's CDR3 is CASSYTRFDGYTF. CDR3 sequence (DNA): TGTGCCAGCAGTTACACCAGGTTTGATGGCTACACCTTC.

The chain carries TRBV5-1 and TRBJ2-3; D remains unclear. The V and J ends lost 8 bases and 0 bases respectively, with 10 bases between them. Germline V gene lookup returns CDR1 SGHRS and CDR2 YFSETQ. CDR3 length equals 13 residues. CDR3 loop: CASMAGSTDTQYF. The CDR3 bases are TGCGCCAGTATGGCCGGGAGCACAGATACGCAGTATTTT.

The CDR3 DNA sequence: TGTGCCAGCAGTTTCGGTGAGGGGGCATATGGCTACACCTTC. It codes for CASSFGEGAYGYTF. J is TRBJ1-2 and V is TRBV27; 7 nucleotides align to TRBD1. This CDR3 is 14 amino acids long. The junction had 6 bases not matched to a gene; V was cut back by 3 bases and J by 5 bases. Germline CDR1 reads MNHEY; CDR2 reads SMNVEV (reference sequence).

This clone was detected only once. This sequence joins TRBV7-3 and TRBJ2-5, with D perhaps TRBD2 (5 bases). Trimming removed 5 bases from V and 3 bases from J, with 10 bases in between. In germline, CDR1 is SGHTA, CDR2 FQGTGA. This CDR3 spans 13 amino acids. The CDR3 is CASSLTGEETQYF. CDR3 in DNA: TGTGCCAGCAGCCTCACCGGGGAAGAGACCCAGTACTTC.

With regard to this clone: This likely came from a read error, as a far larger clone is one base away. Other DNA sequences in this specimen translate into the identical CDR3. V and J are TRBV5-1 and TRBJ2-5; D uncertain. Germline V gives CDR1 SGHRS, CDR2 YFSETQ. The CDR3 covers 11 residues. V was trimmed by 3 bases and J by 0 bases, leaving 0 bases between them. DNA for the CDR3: TGCGCCAGCAGCTACCAAGAGACCCAGTACTTC. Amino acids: CASSYQETQYF.

The DNA of the CDR3 is TGTGCCAGCACCAAAGGCGGACAGCTAGTTTTCTCTGGAAACACCATATATTTT. This encodes CASTKGGQLVFSGNTIYF. J is TRBJ1-3 and V is TRBV28, with D maybe TRBD1 (6 bases). The germline gives CDR1 MDHEN, CDR2 SYDVKM. V shed 7 bases and J shed 0 bases, with 22 bases lying between them. This CDR3 has 18 amino acids.

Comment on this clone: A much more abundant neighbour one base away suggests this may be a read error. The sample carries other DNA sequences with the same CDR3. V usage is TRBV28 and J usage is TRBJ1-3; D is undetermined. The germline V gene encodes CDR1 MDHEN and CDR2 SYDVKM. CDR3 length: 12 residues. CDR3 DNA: TGCGCCAGCAGATCGTCCGGAAACACCATATATTTT. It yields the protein CASRSSGNTIYF.

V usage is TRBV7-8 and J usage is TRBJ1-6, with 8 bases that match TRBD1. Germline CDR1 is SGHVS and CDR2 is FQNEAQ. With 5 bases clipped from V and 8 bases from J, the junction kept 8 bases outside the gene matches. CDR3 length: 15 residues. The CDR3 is CASSPETGDYSPLHF. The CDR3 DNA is TGTGCCAGCAGCCCCGAGACAGGGGATTATTCACCCCTCCACTTT.

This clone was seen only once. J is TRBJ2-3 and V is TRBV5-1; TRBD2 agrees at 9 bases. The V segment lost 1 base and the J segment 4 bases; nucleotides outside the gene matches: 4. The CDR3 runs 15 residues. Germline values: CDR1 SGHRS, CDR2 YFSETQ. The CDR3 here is CASSLLAGKADTQYF. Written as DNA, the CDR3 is TGCGCCAGCAGCTTGCTAGCGGGGAAGGCAGATACGCAGTATTTT.